One and the same sample provided the 32 T cell receptor beta chains below, sequenced in a study of neurological immune-mediated disorders. Each CDR3 protein gets one entry after TCRdb re-called the 5' RACE reads with MiXCR. The sample includes more than 30,000 distinct CDR3 sequences, 13% of them seen just once. Time point: technical triplicate 2. Material: CD4+ T cells from blood. These receptors were collected from a female donor with HTLV-1-associated myelopathy (HAM/TSP).

There are many counts of this clonotype. The CDR3 DNA is TGTGCCACGGCCACAGGGTACCAAGAGACCCAGTACTTC. Translated: CATATGYQETQYF. This chain joins TRBV24-1 and TRBJ2-5; the D gene is possibly TRBD1 (6 bases). V was pared by 10 bases and J by 0 bases, with 11 bases between. The length of the CDR3 is 13 residues. Germline values: CDR1 KGHDR, CDR2 SFDVKD.

This clonotype was counted at least ten times. This rearrangement joins TRBV7-9 to TRBJ1-5; D remains ambiguous. V dropped 6 bases and J dropped 3 bases, with 15 bases sitting between them. The CDR3 is 15 residues long. The germline V gene has CDR1 SEHNR and CDR2 FQNEAQ (reference sequence). Here the CDR3 reads CASSPSGPINQPQHF. CDR3 sequence (DNA): TGTGCCAGCAGTCCATCCGGACCGATCAATCAGCCCCAGCATTTT.

For this clonotype: Just one base apart from a much larger clone, this may be a read error. This chain links TRBV20-1 with TRBJ2-1, with D possibly matching TRBD1 (7 bases). The CDR3 sequence is 13 residues long. The germline gives CDR1 DFQATT, CDR2 SNEGSKA (reference sequence). CDR3 DNA: TGCAGTGGGCAGGGGGGATCCTACAATGATCAGTTCTTC. This gives the protein CSGQGGSYNDQFF.

This clonotype was seen ten or more times. The rearrangement uses TRBV7-8 and TRBJ1-1; the D gene is possibly TRBD1 (5 bases). V lost 4 bases and J lost 0, with 18 bases in between. The CDR3 sequence is 17 residues long. Germline lookup yields CDR1 SGHVS and CDR2 FQNEAQ. Here the CDR3 DNA reads TGTGCCAGCAGCTGGACCCGCGGCCAGGGATTGAACACTGAAGCTTTCTTT. Translation gives CASSWTRGQGLNTEAFF.

At least ten counts were recorded for this clonotype. The gene calls are TRBV12-3 or TRBV12-4 and TRBJ1-1; D may be TRBD1 (6 bases). Trimming left V 3 bases short and J 1 base short, with 9 bases between. The CDR3 extends over 14 amino acids. Written as DNA, the CDR3 is TGTGCCAGCAGTTTGCGGGGGCGGAACACTGAAGCTTTCTTT. Protein: CASSLRGRNTEAFF.

In its sample, this clonotype was seen many times. This chain joins TRBV5-1 and TRBJ2-3; D not resolved. The germline gives CDR1 SGHRS, CDR2 YFSETQ. V dropped 2 bases and J dropped 3 bases, with 13 bases sitting between them. The CDR3 spans 15 residues. The CDR3 sequence: CASSFGAAWTDTQYF. In nucleotides, the CDR3 is TGCGCCAGCAGCTTCGGCGCGGCATGGACAGATACGCAGTATTTT.

The table lists this clonotype with many counts. This chain joins TRBV5-6 and TRBJ2-7; possibly TRBD2 for D (5 bases). Trimming cost V 7 bases and J 0 bases, with 8 bases left between them. Looked up from germline, CDR1 is SGHDT and CDR2 is YYEEEE. The CDR3 loop spans 12 amino acids. The CDR3 sequence: CASERSSYEQYF. The CDR3 bases are TGTGCCAGCGAGCGGAGCTCCTACGAGCAGTACTTC.

This clonotype appeared many times. The chain has TRBV20-1 and TRBJ2-1; 12 positions agree with TRBD2. V was pared by 5 bases and J by 6 bases, with 5 bases of the junction left unmatched. Germline values: CDR1 DFQATT, CDR2 SNEGSKA (reference sequence). The CDR3 has 14 amino acids. The CDR3 nucleotides read TGCAGTGCTTTTCCTAGCGGGAGGGCCAATGAGCAGTTCTTC. Its translation: CSAFPSGRANEQFF.

In its sample, this clonotype was seen many times. The chain recombines TRBV20-1 with TRBJ2-3; 10 bases are a match to TRBD2. The CDR3 extends over 17 amino acids. The trim removed 3 bases at V and 6 bases at J, leaving 15 bases unmatched. Germline V gene sequence: CDR1 DFQATT, CDR2 SNEGSKA (reference sequence). CDR3 region: CSARASGGAFHPDTQYF. In nucleotides, the CDR3 is TGCAGTGCTAGGGCCAGCGGGGGGGCGTTCCATCCCGATACGCAGTATTTT.

This clonotype was picked up many times. The chain joins TRBV5-1 to TRBJ1-1, with 7 bases lining up with TRBD1. CDR1 and CDR2 (germline): SGHRS, YFSETQ. The CDR3 has 14 amino acids. Trimming cost V 3 bases and J 3 bases; bases outside gene matches: 5. This CDR3 reads CASSWAGGDTEAFF. The DNA of the CDR3 is TGCGCCAGCAGCTGGGCAGGGGGAGACACTGAAGCTTTCTTT. Complete variable domain (other parts from reference TRBV5-1 and TRBJ1-1): KAGVTQTPRYLIKTRGQQVTLSCSPISGHRSVSWYQQTPGQGLQFLFEYFSETQRNKGNFPGRFSGRQFSNSRSEMNVSTLELGDSALYLCASSWAGGDTEAFFGQGTRLTVV.

The chain couples TRBV11-2 to TRBJ2-3; D uncertain. V was trimmed by 5 bases and J by 4 bases, leaving 10 bases between them. From germline, CDR1 is SGHAT and CDR2 FQNNGV. This CDR3 contains 13 residues. The CDR3 sequence: CASSAMDPDTQYF. CDR3 nucleotides: TGTGCCAGCAGCGCAATGGACCCAGATACGCAGTATTTT.

In this sample, this clonotype turned up many times. The chain carries TRBV28 and TRBJ2-2; D is ambiguous. Trimming cost V 6 bases and J 1 base, with 6 bases left between them. The CDR3 is made up of 13 amino acids. The V gene's germline CDR1 is MDHEN and CDR2 SYDVKM. The CDR3 loop is CASSPVNTGELFF. The DNA for the CDR3 is TGTGCCAGCAGCCCCGTGAACACCGGGGAGCTGTTTTTT.

This clonotype was counted at least ten times. The chain recombines TRBV7-4 with TRBJ2-4, with D possibly TRBD1 on 6 matching bases. This CDR3 comprises 15 residues. Germline CDR1 SGHVT, CDR2 SQSDAQ. Trimming removed 2 bases at V and 4 bases at J, with 12 bases between. As DNA, the CDR3 is TGTGCCAGCAGCTTACGGGACAAGTTTAAAAACATTCAGTACTTC. Its protein product is CASSLRDKFKNIQYF.

This clonotype was seen repeatedly, ten times or more. The chain's CDR3 is CASSLGGSGNTGELFF. In DNA, the CDR3 is TGCGCCAGCAGCTTGGGTGGTTCAGGGAACACCGGGGAGCTGTTTTTT. The chain is built from TRBV5-1 and TRBJ2-2; D unresolved. Trimming stripped 0 bases from V and 1 base from J, with 10 bases between. The CDR3 is 16 residues long. The germline V gene has CDR1 SGHRS and CDR2 YFSETQ.

This clonotype was counted at least ten times. The V call is TRBV18, the J call TRBJ2-1; 11 nucleotides agree with TRBD2. V lost 8 bases and J lost 4; bases outside the gene matches: 7. The CDR3 extends over 15 amino acids. CDR1 and CDR2 from the germline V gene are KGHSH and LQKENI. Here the CDR3 DNA reads TGTGCCAGCAGTACGGGACTAGCGGAATACAATGAGCAGTTCTTC. It codes for CASSTGLAEYNEQFF.

This clonotype was counted ten times or more. The chain is built from TRBV7-8 and TRBJ2-7; D is uncertain. Trimming took off 6 bases at V and 8 bases at J, with 20 bases between the two ends. Germline V CDR1 and CDR2: SGHVS, FQNEAQ. The CDR3 sequence is 14 residues long. The CDR3 loop reads CASSPMMAHEKQYF. The DNA for the CDR3 is TGTGCCAGCAGTCCGATGATGGCCCACGAAAAGCAGTACTTC.

This clonotype was observed a handful of times. V and J are TRBV4-2 and TRBJ1-5; D ambiguous. There are 15 residues in the CDR3. V was cut by 0 bases and J by 9 bases, with 15 bases left in between. Germline CDR1 LGHNA, CDR2 YNFKEQ. CDR3 in amino acids: CASSQEISSGRPQHF. CDR3 in DNA: TGTGCCAGCAGCCAAGAGATTTCGTCGGGCCGGCCCCAGCATTTT.

This clonotype was picked up many times. CDR3 region: CASSLMAGDPDTQYF. CDR3 nucleotides: TGCGCCAGCAGCTTGATGGCGGGGGACCCAGATACGCAGTATTTT. The chain carries TRBV5-1 and TRBJ2-3, with 7 bases aligning to TRBD2. Germline trimming cut 1 base from V and 4 bases from J; bases unmatched to any gene: 6. CDR3 length: 15 amino acids. Germline V gives CDR1 SGHRS, CDR2 YFSETQ.

This clonotype was seen repeatedly, ten times or more. The chain recombines TRBV12-3 or TRBV12-4 with TRBJ2-1; 9 positions agree with TRBD1. There are 15 residues in the CDR3. V gave up 2 bases and J gave up 8 bases; unmatched junction bases: 7. CDR3 residues: CASSLTQGALDEQFF. The CDR3 DNA sequence: TGTGCCAGCAGTTTAACACAGGGGGCCCTGGATGAGCAGTTCTTC.

This clonotype was recorded many times. The CDR3 here is CASSSTADSRHEQYF. DNA for the CDR3: TGCGCCAGCAGCTCGACCGCTGACAGTCGCCACGAGCAGTACTTC. V usage is TRBV5-1 and J usage is TRBJ2-7, with D possibly being TRBD1 (5 bases). Germline loops: CDR1 SGHRS, CDR2 YFSETQ. The V and J ends lost 3 bases and 5 bases respectively, with 18 bases between them. The CDR3 runs to 15 residues.

About this clonotype: A much larger clone differs by one base, so this may be a read error. The chain carries TRBV21-1 and TRBJ1-1; the table's D call, TRBD1, has no DNA check behind it. TRBV21-1 is described as a pseudogene. The CDR3 has 13 amino acids. CDR3 bases: TGTGCCAGCGGCAGCAGGGGAAACACTGAAGCTTTCTTT. Protein sequence: CASGSRGNTEAFF.

This clonotype was counted at least ten times. The chain links TRBV7-9 to TRBJ1-2, with D possibly being TRBD1 (5 bases). Germline V lookup: CDR1 SEHNR, CDR2 FQNEAQ (reference sequence). V was shortened by 3 bases and J by 5 bases, with 16 bases between the two germline ends. The length of the CDR3 is 15 residues. The CDR3 is CASSLTGTESYGYTF. The CDR3 coding sequence is TGTGCCAGCAGCTTGACCGGGACGGAGAGTTATGGCTACACCTTC.

Points on this clonotype: This may arise from a read error, as a much more abundant clone is one base away. The V gene is TRBV7-6, the J gene TRBJ2-2; D not resolved. This CDR3 has 16 residues. Germline V gene data show CDR1 as SGHVS and CDR2 as FNYEAQ. Trimming pared 1 base from V and 0 bases from J, leaving 9 bases between. The CDR3 DNA sequence: TGTGCCAGCAGCTTAGAAGTGCGTCCGAACACCGGGGAGCTGTTTTTT. Protein sequence: CASSLEVRPNTGELFF.

The chain employs TRBV5-6 and TRBJ1-1, with TRBD1 matching over 12 bases. CDR3 length equals 15 residues. Germline trimming cut 4 bases from V and 11 bases from J; bases unmatched to any gene: 12. CDR1 and CDR2 from the germline V gene are SGHDT and YYEEEE. The CDR3: CASSRDRGQNDWAFF. CDR3 nucleotides: TGTGCCAGCAGCCGGGACAGGGGGCAAAATGATTGGGCTTTCTTT.

This clonotype is medium-sized by share. The chain carries TRBV10-3 and TRBJ2-5; 9 bases agree with TRBD2. V shed 0 bases, J shed 4 bases, and the junction held 0 bases outside the gene matches. This CDR3 is built from 14 residues. Per the germline V gene, CDR1 is ENHRY and CDR2 is SYGVKD. The CDR3 region has the DNA TGTGCCATCAGTGAGTCGACTAGCGGAGAGACCCAGTACTTC. Residues: CAISESTSGETQYF.

This clonotype was counted at least ten times. The rearrangement links TRBV20-1 to TRBJ1-2, with 9 bases lining up with TRBD1. The CDR3 sequence is 13 residues long. The trim removed 7 bases at V and 7 bases at J, leaving 10 bases unmatched. Germline V CDR1 and CDR2: DFQATT, SNEGSKA (reference sequence). DNA of the CDR3: TGCAGTGTCCTCACCGGGACAGGGCTTGGCTACACCTTC. Its translation: CSVLTGTGLGYTF.

At least ten counts were recorded for this clonotype. This chain joins TRBV12-3 or TRBV12-4 and TRBJ1-4; maybe TRBD1 (6 bases). This CDR3 has 17 amino acids. V lost 8 bases and J 3 bases, leaving 22 bases between the germline ends. The CDR3 sequence is CASLFGGQGSSNEKLFF. The DNA for the CDR3 is TGTGCCAGCCTTTTTGGAGGGCAGGGGTCATCTAATGAAAAACTGTTTTTT.

This clonotype was counted ten times or more. The chain joins TRBV20-1 to TRBJ1-2; TRBD1 is a possible D gene (5 bases). The CDR3 is 16 amino acids. Germline CDR1 is DFQATT and CDR2 is SNEGSKA (reference sequence). The V gene lost 4 bases and the J gene lost 1 base, with 19 bases spanning the gap. The CDR3: CSAIILPGLFNYGYTF. The CDR3 DNA reads as TGCAGTGCTATCATTTTGCCGGGGCTATTTAACTATGGCTACACCTTC.

The table lists this clonotype with many counts. The chain employs TRBV12-3 or TRBV12-4 and TRBJ2-5; the D call may be TRBD1 or TRBD2 (5 bases each). V lost 5 bases, J lost 3 bases, and 16 bases lay in between. This CDR3 has 15 residues. CDR3 nucleotides: TGTGCCAGCAGTCCCCAGGGACCAACAAAAGAGACCCAGTACTTC. Translating gives CASSPQGPTKETQYF.

This clonotype has ten or more counts. The chain recombines TRBV7-2 with TRBJ2-7, with 11 bases lining up with TRBD1. CDR1 SGHTA and CDR2 FQGNSA come from the germline V gene. V lost 0 bases and J lost 2; bases outside the gene matches: 0. The CDR3 loop spans 15 amino acids. The CDR3 sequence is CASSLAGQGAYEQYF. The CDR3 DNA is TGTGCCAGCAGCTTAGCGGGACAGGGGGCCTACGAGCAGTACTTC.

The sample holds many counts of this clonotype. The rearrangement uses TRBV7-2 and TRBJ2-5; 8 nucleotides line up with TRBD2. The CDR3 extends over 14 amino acids. Trimming removed 3 bases from V and 5 bases from J; junction bases left unmatched: 5. Germline CDR1 SGHTA, CDR2 FQGNSA. CDR3 sequence reads: CASSFGGGGETQYF. The CDR3 DNA reads as TGTGCCAGCAGCTTCGGGGGGGGCGGGGAGACCCAGTACTTC.

This clonotype was seen ten or more times. J is TRBJ2-3 and V is TRBV5-1; tentatively, D is TRBD2 (7 bases). The germline V and J ends were trimmed by 0 bases and 7 bases, with 12 bases remaining between them. Germline loops: CDR1 SGHRS, CDR2 YFSETQ. The CDR3 covers 14 residues. The CDR3 DNA reads as TGCGCCAGCAGCTTGGTACAGGGACTAAATACGCAGTATTTT. As protein: CASSLVQGLNTQYF.